This passage covers 20 T cell receptor beta chains from one sample sequenced in a study of molecular identifiers for immune sequencing clone quantification. Using its own MiXCR run on the PCR reads, TCRdb lists one record per CDR3 protein. Of 60,000 to 65,000 distinct CDR3 sequences in the sample, around a fifth were seen once. Source material: naive CD8+ T cells from blood, with Jurkat cell RNA spiked in. Subset indicated: FACS-sorted CD8+CD4-CCR7+CD45RA+ naive T cells. Receptor source: a human donor in good health. Some libraries in this study had Jurkat cell RNA spiked in.

This clonotype was counted many times. J is TRBJ1-5 and V is TRBV7-9, with D unresolved. Between the trimmed V and J ends, which lost 5 bases and 5 bases, there was a span of 7 bases. The germline CDR1 and CDR2 sequences are SEHNR and FQNEAQ (reference sequence). CDR3 length: 12 amino acids. The CDR3 sequence is CASSLLDQPQHF. In nucleotides, the CDR3 is TGTGCCAGCAGCCTCTTGGATCAGCCCCAGCATTTT.

This clonotype came up many times. The rearrangement joins TRBV6-5 to TRBJ2-3; D remains ambiguous. V was cut by 11 bases and J by 5 bases, with 11 bases left in between. The germline V gene has CDR1 MNHEY and CDR2 SVGAGI. This CDR3 comprises 11 residues. The chain's CDR3 is CAVVNGDTQYF. DNA of the CDR3: TGTGCCGTGGTGAATGGAGATACGCAGTATTTT.

This clonotype has at least ten counts. This sequence joins TRBV30 and TRBJ2-3; 9 bases align to TRBD2. V lost 3 bases, J lost 6 bases, and 7 bases stayed unmatched. The CDR3 is 14 amino acids. Per the germline V gene, CDR1 is GTSNPN and CDR2 is SVGIG (reference sequence). The CDR3 sequence is CAWSLAGRGDTQYF. Here the CDR3 DNA reads TGTGCCTGGAGCCTAGCGGGACGGGGTGATACGCAGTATTTT. Variable domain in full (rest from reference TRBV30 and TRBJ2-3): SQTIHQWPATLVQPVGSPLSLECTVEGTSNPNLYWYRQAAGRGLQLLFYSVGIGQISSEVPQNLSASRPQDRQFILSSKKLLLSDSGFYLCAWSLAGRGDTQYFGPGTRLTVL.

Many counts were recorded for this clonotype. J is TRBJ2-4 and V is TRBV6-1; D unclear. V lost 6 bases and J lost 0, with 18 bases in between. In germline, CDR1 is MNHNS, CDR2 SASEGT. The CDR3 covers 17 residues. DNA for the CDR3: TGTGCCAGCAGGGGAACCCAGGCCGTTCAAGCCAAAAACATTCAGTACTTC. Amino acids: CASRGTQAVQAKNIQYF.

In its sample, this clonotype was seen a few times. V and J are TRBV11-3 and TRBJ2-3; 12 nucleotides match TRBD2. Looked up from germline, CDR1 is SGHNT and CDR2 is YENEEA. Germline trimming cut 5 bases from V and 10 bases from J; bases unmatched to any gene: 13. The CDR3 has 16 residues. CDR3 nucleotides: TGTGCCAGCAGCCTGCATGGGCTAGCGGGAGGGCCAGCGCAGTATTTT. Translation: CASSLHGLAGGPAQYF. The full variable domain, completed using reference TRBV11-3 and TRBJ2-3, is EAGVVQSPRYKIIEKKQPVAFWCNPISGHNTLYWYLQNLGQGPELLIRYENEEAVDDSQLPKDRFSAERLKGVDSTLKIQPAELGDSAVYLCASSLHGLAGGPAQYFGPGTRLTVL.

V usage is TRBV14 and J usage is TRBJ2-2; 9 positions match TRBD1. The V segment lost 5 bases and the J segment 0 bases; nucleotides outside the gene matches: 4. Germline V CDR1 and CDR2: SGHDN, FVKESK. The CDR3 extends over 16 amino acids. CDR3 residues: CASSVWDRANTGELFF. In DNA, the CDR3 is TGTGCCAGCAGCGTTTGGGACAGGGCGAACACCGGGGAGCTGTTTTTT.

The chain is built from TRBV30 and TRBJ2-7, with D tentatively TRBD1 (5 bases). The CDR3 is 12 residues long. V was shortened by 5 bases and J by 0 bases, with 8 bases between the two germline ends. Germline CDR1 reads GTSNPN; CDR2 reads SVGIG (reference sequence). DNA of the CDR3: TGTGCCTGGGACAGCAACTCCTACGAGCAGTACTTC. Amino acids: CAWDSNSYEQYF.

The genes are TRBV24-1 and TRBJ2-1, with TRBD2 matching 9 bases. Germline lookup yields CDR1 KGHDR and CDR2 SFDVKD. Trimming took 5 bases from V and 6 from J; bases not matched to a gene: 10. The CDR3 consists of 16 residues. Here the CDR3 reads CATSGFSGSGINEQFF. CDR3 DNA sequence: TGTGCCACCAGTGGATTTAGCGGGAGCGGGATCAATGAGCAGTTCTTC.

This clonotype has ten or more counts. The genes are TRBV24-1 and TRBJ2-1; D could derive from TRBD1 or TRBD2 (5 bases each). The CDR3 is 15 amino acids. Germline loops: CDR1 KGHDR, CDR2 SFDVKD. V was pared by 4 bases and J by 5 bases, with 14 bases between. The CDR3 bases are TGTGCCACCAGTGACCCCCGGGACCACCACAATGAGCAGTTCTTC. This gives the protein CATSDPRDHHNEQFF.

This clonotype showed up just once. This may come from a read error, since a much larger clone is one base off. V gene TRBV11-2 combines with J gene TRBJ1-4, with 7 nucleotides matching TRBD1. The CDR3 has 17 residues. CDR1 is SGHAT, CDR2 FQNNGV, per germline. Trimming cost V 8 bases and J 3 bases; bases outside gene matches: 15. CDR3 in amino acids: CASGQGLPGQPNEKLFF. As DNA, the CDR3 is TGTGCCAGCGGCCAGGGGTTGCCGGGACAGCCTAATGAAAAACTGTTTTTT.

Comment on this clonotype: A read error is possible here, since a much larger clone lies one base away. The rearrangement uses TRBV19 and TRBJ2-2; a possible D gene is TRBD2 (5 bases). Germline V CDR1 and CDR2: LNHDA, SQIVND (reference sequence). The CDR3 is made up of 10 amino acids. The CDR3 is CASWSGKLFF. CDR3 nucleotides: TGTGCCAGTTGGTCCGGGAAGCTGTTTTTT.

The table lists this clonotype with a few counts. The V gene is TRBV28, the J gene TRBJ2-7; D tentatively reads TRBD1 or TRBD2 (6 bases each). The CDR3 spans 17 residues. Trimming took 6 bases from V and 5 from J, leaving 26 bases between them. Germline V CDR1 and CDR2: MDHEN, SYDVKM. The CDR3, as DNA: TGTGCCAGCAGCAATACCTGGGCAGGGGAGGCCCAGGACGAGCAGTACTTC. Encoded protein: CASSNTWAGEAQDEQYF.

To note about this clonotype: This may be a read error, as it is one base from a much larger clone. This chain links TRBV29-1 with TRBJ1-1; D is possibly TRBD1 (5 bases). Germline-derived CDR1 and CDR2 are SQVTM and ANQGSEA. V lost 4 bases, J lost 5 bases, and 11 bases lay in between. The CDR3 length is 12 residues. CDR3 DNA: TGCAGCGTTGCTCATGGGGGGACTGAAGCTTTCTTT. It codes for CSVAHGGTEAFF.

J is TRBJ2-3 and V is TRBV9; the D gene could be TRBD1 or TRBD2 (5 bases each). The CDR3 has 16 residues. The ends were cut back, 0 bases at V and 2 bases at J, with 13 bases in the middle. Germline V lookup: CDR1 SGDLS, CDR2 YYNGEE. The CDR3 coding sequence is TGTGCCAGCAGCGTAGCTGCAGGGAGCATCACAGATACGCAGTATTTT. Residues: CASSVAAGSITDTQYF.

V gene TRBV27 combines with J gene TRBJ1-3, with 7 bases fitting TRBD1. With 2 bases clipped from V and 3 bases from J, the junction kept 4 bases outside the gene matches. The CDR3 loop spans 15 amino acids. CDR1 is MNHEY and CDR2 is SMNVEV in the germline V gene (reference sequence). The CDR3 nucleotides read TGTGCCAGCAGTTTAGTAGGGGGCTATGGAAACACCATATATTTT. Its protein is CASSLVGGYGNTIYF.

There are many counts of this clonotype. The chain combines TRBV6-5 with TRBJ1-5; D not certain. Germline V CDR1 and CDR2: MNHEY, SVGAGI. The CDR3 loop spans 13 amino acids. V lost 2 bases and J 6 bases, leaving 8 bases between the germline ends. The CDR3 loop reads CASSYDSVQPQHF. The CDR3, as DNA: TGTGCCAGCAGTTACGATAGTGTTCAGCCCCAGCATTTT.

The chain carries TRBV6-5 and TRBJ2-4, with D perhaps given as TRBD1 or TRBD2 (5 bases each). V lost 0 bases to trimming and J lost 8 bases, with 11 bases between them. The CDR3 covers 14 residues. The germline V gene encodes CDR1 MNHEY and CDR2 SVGAGI. The CDR3 is CASSYSGQGDIQYF. The CDR3 DNA sequence: TGTGCCAGCAGTTACTCGGGGCAGGGAGACATTCAGTACTTC.

This clonotype was detected ten times or more. The V and J genes are TRBV24-1 and TRBJ2-1; 8 nucleotides match TRBD1. The trim removed 4 bases at V and 5 bases at J, leaving 6 bases unmatched. CDR1 and CDR2 (germline): KGHDR, SFDVKD. CDR3 size: 15 residues. CDR3 residues: CATSEVTGEHNEQFF. The CDR3, as DNA: TGTGCCACCAGTGAAGTGACAGGGGAACACAATGAGCAGTTCTTC.

V gene TRBV7-3 combines with J gene TRBJ2-1; D is uncertain. The CDR3 spans 13 residues. CDR1 and CDR2 (germline): SGHTA, FQGTGA. Trimming removed 2 bases at V and 8 bases at J, with 10 bases between. The CDR3 DNA sequence: TGTGCCAGCAGCTTAGTGTCCCTGGATGAGCAGTTCTTC. Translated: CASSLVSLDEQFF.

This clonotype has just a few counts. The genes are TRBV18 and TRBJ2-1; 11 nucleotides line up with TRBD2. Germline V CDR1 and CDR2: KGHSH, LQKENI. The CDR3 is 15 amino acids. After removal of 4 bases from V and 6 bases from J, the junction contained 5 bases not matched to a gene. Here the CDR3 DNA reads TGTGCCAGCTCACTGGGACTAGCGGCGGTCAATGAGCAGTTCTTC. The encoded protein is CASSLGLAAVNEQFF.